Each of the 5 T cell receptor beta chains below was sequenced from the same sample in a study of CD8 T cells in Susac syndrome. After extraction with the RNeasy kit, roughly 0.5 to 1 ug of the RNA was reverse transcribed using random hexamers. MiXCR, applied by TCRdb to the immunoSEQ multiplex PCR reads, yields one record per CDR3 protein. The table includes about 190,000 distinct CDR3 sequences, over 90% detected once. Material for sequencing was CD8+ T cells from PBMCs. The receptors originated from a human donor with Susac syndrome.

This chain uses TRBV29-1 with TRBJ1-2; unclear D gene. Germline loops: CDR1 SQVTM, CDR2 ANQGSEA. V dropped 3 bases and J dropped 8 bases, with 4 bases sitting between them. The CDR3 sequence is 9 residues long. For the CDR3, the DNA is TGCAGCGTTGATGAGGGCTACACCTTC. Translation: CSVDEGYTF.

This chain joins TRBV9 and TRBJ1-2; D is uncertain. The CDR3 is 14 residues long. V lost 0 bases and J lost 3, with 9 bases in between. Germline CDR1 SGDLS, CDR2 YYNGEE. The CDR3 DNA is TGTGCCAGCAGCGTAGATAACGGCTACTATGGCTACACCTTC. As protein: CASSVDNGYYGYTF.

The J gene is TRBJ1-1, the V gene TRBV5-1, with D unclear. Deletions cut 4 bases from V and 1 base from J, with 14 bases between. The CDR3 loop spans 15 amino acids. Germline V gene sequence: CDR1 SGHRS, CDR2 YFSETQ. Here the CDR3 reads CASSPHQVANTEAFF. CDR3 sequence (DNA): TGCGCCAGCAGCCCTCACCAGGTAGCGAACACTGAAGCTTTCTTT.

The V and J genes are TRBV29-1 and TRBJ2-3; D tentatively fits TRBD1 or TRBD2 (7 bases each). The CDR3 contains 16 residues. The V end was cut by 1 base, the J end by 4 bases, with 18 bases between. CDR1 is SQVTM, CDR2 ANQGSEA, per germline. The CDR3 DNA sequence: TGCAGCGTTGAAGGGGGGGGACAGTCTGTGGCAGATACGCAGTATTTT. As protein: CSVEGGGQSVADTQYF.

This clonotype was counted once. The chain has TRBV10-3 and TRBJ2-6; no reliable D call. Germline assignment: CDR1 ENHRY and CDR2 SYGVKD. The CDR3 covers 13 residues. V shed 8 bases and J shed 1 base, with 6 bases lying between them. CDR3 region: CAIGVSGANVLTF. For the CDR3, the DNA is TGTGCCATCGGGGTTTCTGGGGCCAACGTCCTGACTTTC.